These 20 T cell receptor beta chains were sequenced from one sample in a study of cytomegalovirus exposure and HLA in healthy donors. A multiplex PCR was run with 60 Vbeta primers and 13 Jbeta primers. Measured with immunoSEQ multiplex PCR; TCRdb has only the in-frame clones, and not every one. The sample data list about 120,000 clones. The sequencing input was PBMCs. The source of these receptors is a man in his late teens or twenties in good health and CMV-seronegative.

The CDR3 reads CASSLDRVDTEAFF. In DNA, the CDR3 is TGCGCCAGCAGCTTGGACAGGGTGGACACTGAAGCTTTCTTT. The chain carries TRBV5-1 and TRBJ1-1; D is perhaps TRBD1 (6 bases). V lost 0 bases, J lost 3 bases, and 9 bases lay in between. The germline CDR1 and CDR2 sequences are SGHRS and YFSETQ. The CDR3 is 14 residues long.

The rearrangement uses TRBV9 and TRBJ2-1, with a weak D call TRBD1 (6 bases). The germline CDR1 and CDR2 sequences are SGDLS and YYNGEE. This CDR3 region has 16 residues. The germline V and J ends were trimmed by 2 bases and 8 bases, with 20 bases remaining between them. For the CDR3, the DNA is TGTGCCAGCAGCGTGAGGACTCTTGGTGGGGGCGATGAGCAGTTCTTC. As protein: CASSVRTLGGGDEQFF.

The V call is TRBV5-1, the J call TRBJ2-2; perhaps TRBD1 as D (5 bases). The germline CDR1 and CDR2 sequences are SGHRS and YFSETQ. Trimming shortened V by 0 bases and J by 0 bases, and 9 bases separated the two germline ends. This CDR3 is built from 16 residues. In nucleotides, the CDR3 is TGCGCCAGCAGCTTGGGACAGCCGGCGAACACCGGGGAGCTGTTTTTT. As protein: CASSLGQPANTGELFF.

This chain links TRBV10-3 with TRBJ1-2; tentative D call: TRBD1 (5 bases). Germline CDR1 reads ENHRY; CDR2 reads SYGVKD. This CDR3 has 18 residues. V gave up 4 bases and J gave up 7 bases, with 28 bases separating them. CDR3 DNA sequence: TGTGCCATCAGTGCGCACCCCGGGACGGAGGGTTTTCTTAGTGGCTACACCTTC. It translates to CAISAHPGTEGFLSGYTF.

The genes are TRBV6-5 and TRBJ1-4, with 10 positions matching TRBD1. Germline V CDR1 and CDR2: MNHEY, SVGAGI. This CDR3 comprises 14 residues. Trimming removed 6 bases from V and 7 bases from J; junction bases left unmatched: 5. Here the CDR3 reads CASRLTGGTEKLFF. The CDR3 DNA sequence: TGTGCCAGCAGGCTGACAGGGGGCACTGAAAAACTGTTTTTT.

The J gene is TRBJ1-1, the V gene TRBV19, with 8 positions matching TRBD1. CDR1 and CDR2 from the germline V gene are LNHDA and SQIVND (reference sequence). The ends lost 1 base at V and 4 bases at J; junction bases unmatched: 8. This CDR3 has 16 residues. Here the CDR3 DNA reads TGTGCCAGTAGTATAGCGACAGGGGCCAGGGCCACTGAAGCTTTCTTT. This gives the protein CASSIATGARATEAFF.

The chain couples TRBV6-5 to TRBJ1-4, with 10 bases fitting TRBD1. The CDR3 loop spans 14 amino acids. Germline-derived CDR1 and CDR2 are MNHEY and SVGAGI. V gave up 8 bases and J gave up 6 bases; unmatched junction bases: 6. This CDR3 reads CASYGTGADEKLFF. Here the CDR3 DNA reads TGTGCCAGCTATGGGACAGGGGCGGATGAAAAACTGTTTTTT.

The chain recombines TRBV19 with TRBJ1-3; TRBD1 matches at 8 bases. The CDR3 runs to 19 residues. The germline gives CDR1 LNHDA, CDR2 SQIVND (reference sequence). After removal of 3 bases from V and 2 bases from J, the junction contained 15 bases not matched to a gene. DNA of the CDR3: TGTGCCAGTAGTATGTACCCGATCTCCGGACAGGGTGCTGGAAACACCATATATTTT. It is translated as CASSMYPISGQGAGNTIYF.

The chain has TRBV7-2 and TRBJ2-7; a weak D match, TRBD1 (6 bases). V gave up 2 bases and J gave up 2 bases, with 7 bases separating them. Germline-derived CDR1 and CDR2 are SGHTA and FQGNSA. The CDR3 contains 13 residues. The CDR3 sequence is CASSLTGTYEQYF. CDR3 coding DNA: TGTGCCAGCAGCTTAACAGGGACCTACGAGCAGTACTTC.

The chain combines TRBV6-1 with TRBJ2-2; 8 bases align to TRBD1. Germline loops: CDR1 MNHNS, CDR2 SASEGT. V lost 8 bases to trimming and J lost 4 bases; unmatched junction nucleotides: 3. The CDR3 sequence is 13 residues long. This chain's CDR3 is CASGQGITGELFF. The CDR3 DNA sequence: TGTGCCAGCGGACAGGGTATCACCGGGGAGCTGTTTTTT.

The chain combines TRBV7-9 with TRBJ2-3; 14 positions match TRBD2. With 5 bases clipped from V and 4 bases from J, the junction kept 5 bases outside the gene matches. The CDR3 is made up of 16 amino acids. Looked up from germline, CDR1 is SEHNR and CDR2 is FQNEAQ (reference sequence). The CDR3 is CASSAGTSGSADTQYF. CDR3 coding DNA: TGTGCCAGCAGCGCCGGGACTAGCGGGAGCGCAGATACGCAGTATTTT.

The chain recombines TRBV27 with TRBJ1-1, with 12 bases identical to TRBD1. V lost 3 bases to trimming and J lost 3 bases; unmatched junction nucleotides: 11. Per the germline V gene, CDR1 is MNHEY and CDR2 is SMNVEV (reference sequence). The CDR3 loop spans 18 amino acids. Here the CDR3 reads CASSFRTGTGGRDTEAFF. The CDR3 DNA reads as TGTGCCAGCAGTTTTAGAACCGGGACAGGGGGCAGGGACACTGAAGCTTTCTTT.

V and J are TRBV14 and TRBJ2-7, with TRBD1 identical over 8 bases. CDR1 is SGHDN, CDR2 FVKESK, per germline. With V trimmed by 5 bases and J by 7 bases, 10 bases remained unmatched. The CDR3 runs to 14 residues. This CDR3 reads CASSTRTGREEQYF. The CDR3 region has the DNA TGTGCCAGCAGCACTCGGACAGGGAGAGAAGAGCAGTACTTC.

The chain has TRBV27 and TRBJ1-2; 7 nucleotides line up with TRBD1. From germline, CDR1 is MNHEY and CDR2 SMNVEV (reference sequence). V shed 3 bases, J shed 1 base, and the junction held 11 bases outside the gene matches. This CDR3 is 17 amino acids long. The CDR3 loop is CASSFSSRRDSNYGYTF. The CDR3 DNA follows: TGTGCCAGCAGTTTTAGTTCCCGCCGGGACAGTAACTATGGCTACACCTTC.

The chain joins TRBV9 to TRBJ1-4; TRBD1 matches 9 bases. The CDR3 runs to 15 residues. Germline trimming cut 0 bases from V and 6 bases from J; bases unmatched to any gene: 3. Germline V CDR1 and CDR2: SGDLS, YYNGEE. Here the CDR3 DNA reads TGTGCCAGCAGCGTAGGGGACAGGGTCGATGAAAAACTGTTTTTT. Its translation: CASSVGDRVDEKLFF.

The chain joins TRBV7-2 to TRBJ2-3; TRBD2 aligns across 8 bases. The CDR3 loop spans 17 amino acids. Germline lookup yields CDR1 SGHTA and CDR2 FQGNSA. Trimming cost V 0 bases and J 5 bases; bases outside gene matches: 10. CDR3 residues: CASSLAPAGGGRDTQYF. The CDR3 DNA follows: TGTGCCAGCAGCTTAGCGCCGGCGGGGGGTGGGAGAGATACGCAGTATTTT.

The chain couples TRBV6-5 to TRBJ2-2, with D tentatively TRBD2 (6 bases). There are 15 residues in the CDR3. Germline V CDR1 and CDR2: MNHEY, SVGAGI. Trimming removed 4 bases from V and 4 bases from J, with 13 bases in between. The CDR3 protein is CASSSTSLSTGELFF. In DNA form, the CDR3 reads TGTGCCAGCAGTTCTACTAGCCTCTCCACCGGGGAGCTGTTTTTT.

The chain links TRBV7-6 to TRBJ2-3, with D possibly being TRBD2 (6 bases). Germline lookup yields CDR1 SGHVS and CDR2 FNYEAQ. The CDR3 covers 15 residues. V shed 3 bases and J shed 1 base, with 11 bases lying between them. The CDR3 sequence is CASSLTPGGTDTQYF. DNA of the CDR3: TGTGCCAGCAGCTTGACCCCGGGAGGCACAGATACGCAGTATTTT.

The chain employs TRBV18 and TRBJ1-6; TRBD1 matches at 7 bases. CDR3 length equals 15 residues. The ends lost 4 bases at V and 9 bases at J; junction bases unmatched: 9. In germline, CDR1 is KGHSH, CDR2 LQKENI. This chain's CDR3 is CASSLNQGQASPLHF. The CDR3 bases are TGTGCCAGCTCACTCAATCAAGGACAGGCTTCACCCCTCCACTTT.

This chain uses TRBV18 with TRBJ2-2, with D uncertain. Trimming removed 1 base from V and 0 bases from J, with 9 bases in between. Per germline, CDR1 KGHSH and CDR2 LQKENI. The CDR3 is made up of 16 amino acids. DNA of the CDR3: TGTGCCAGCTCACCACTCGGGTTTTCGAACACCGGGGAGCTGTTTTTT. It encodes CASSPLGFSNTGELFF.